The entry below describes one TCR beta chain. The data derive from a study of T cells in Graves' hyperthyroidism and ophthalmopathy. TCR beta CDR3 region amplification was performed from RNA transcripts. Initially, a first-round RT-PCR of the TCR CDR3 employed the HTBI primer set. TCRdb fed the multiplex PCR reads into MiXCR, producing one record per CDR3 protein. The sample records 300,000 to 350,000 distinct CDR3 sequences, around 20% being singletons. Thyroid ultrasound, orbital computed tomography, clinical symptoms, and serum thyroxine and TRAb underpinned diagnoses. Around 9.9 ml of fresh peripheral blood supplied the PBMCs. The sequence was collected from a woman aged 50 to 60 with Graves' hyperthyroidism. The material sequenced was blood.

The CDR3: CAWSSTLNTEAFF. Here the CDR3 DNA reads TGTGCCTGGAGTTCGACACTGAACACTGAAGCTTTCTTT. V and J are TRBV30 and TRBJ1-1; D is undetermined. CDR3 length: 13 residues. The V end was cut by 2 bases, the J end by 0 bases, with 7 bases between. Germline V gene data show CDR1 as GTSNPN and CDR2 as SVGIG (reference sequence).